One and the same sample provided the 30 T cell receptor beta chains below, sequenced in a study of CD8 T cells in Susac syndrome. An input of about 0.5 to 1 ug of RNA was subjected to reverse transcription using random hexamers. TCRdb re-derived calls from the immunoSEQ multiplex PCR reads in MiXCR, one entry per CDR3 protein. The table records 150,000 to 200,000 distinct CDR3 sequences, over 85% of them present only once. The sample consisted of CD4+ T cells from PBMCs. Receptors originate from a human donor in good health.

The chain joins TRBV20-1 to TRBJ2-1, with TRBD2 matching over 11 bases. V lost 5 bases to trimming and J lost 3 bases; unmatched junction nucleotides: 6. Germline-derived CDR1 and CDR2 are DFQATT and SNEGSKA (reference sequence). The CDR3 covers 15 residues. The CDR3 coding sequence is TGCAGTGCTCTAGCGGGGGGCTTTAACTACAATGAGCAGTTCTTC. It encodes CSALAGGFNYNEQFF.

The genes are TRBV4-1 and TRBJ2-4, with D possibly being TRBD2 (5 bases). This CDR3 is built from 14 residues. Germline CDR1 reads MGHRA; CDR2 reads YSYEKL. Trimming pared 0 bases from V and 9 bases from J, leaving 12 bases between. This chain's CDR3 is CASSQDGRTFIQYF. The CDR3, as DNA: TGCGCCAGCAGCCAAGATGGTAGGACTTTCATTCAGTACTTC.

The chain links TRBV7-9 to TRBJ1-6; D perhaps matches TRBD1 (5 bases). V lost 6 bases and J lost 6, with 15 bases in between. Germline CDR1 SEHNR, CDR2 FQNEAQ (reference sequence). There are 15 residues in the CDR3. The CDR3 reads CASRGDRDANSPLHF. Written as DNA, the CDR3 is TGTGCCAGCAGAGGTGACCGGGACGCTAATTCACCCCTCCACTTT.

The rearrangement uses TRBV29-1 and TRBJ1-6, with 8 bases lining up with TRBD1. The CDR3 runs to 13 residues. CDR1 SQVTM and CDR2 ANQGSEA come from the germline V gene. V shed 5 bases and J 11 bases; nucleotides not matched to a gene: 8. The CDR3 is CSVLGQGGPPLHF. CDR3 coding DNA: TGCAGCGTTCTTGGACAGGGAGGTCCACCCCTCCACTTT.

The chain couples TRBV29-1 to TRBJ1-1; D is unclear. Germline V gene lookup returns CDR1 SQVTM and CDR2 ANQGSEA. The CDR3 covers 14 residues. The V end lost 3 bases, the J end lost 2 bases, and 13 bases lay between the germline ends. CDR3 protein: CSVDFMGLNTEAFF. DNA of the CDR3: TGCAGCGTTGATTTTATGGGGTTAAACACTGAAGCTTTCTTT.

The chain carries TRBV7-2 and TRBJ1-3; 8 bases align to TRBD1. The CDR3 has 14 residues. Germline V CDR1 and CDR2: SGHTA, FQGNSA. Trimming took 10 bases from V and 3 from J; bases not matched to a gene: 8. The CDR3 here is CATRTGGIGNTIYF. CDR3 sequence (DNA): TGTGCCACTCGAACAGGGGGAATTGGAAACACCATATATTTT.

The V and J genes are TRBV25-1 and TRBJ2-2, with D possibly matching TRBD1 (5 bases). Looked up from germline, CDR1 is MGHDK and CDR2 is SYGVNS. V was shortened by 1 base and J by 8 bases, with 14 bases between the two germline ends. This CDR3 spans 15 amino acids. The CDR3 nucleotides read TGTGCCAGCAGTGAATTGTTAGGGGTCGCAGGGGAGCTGTTTTTT. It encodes CASSELLGVAGELFF. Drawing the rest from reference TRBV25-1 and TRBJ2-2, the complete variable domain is EADIYQTPRYLVIGTGKKITLECSQTMGHDKMYWYQQDPGMELHLIHYSYGVNSTEKGDLSSESTVSRIRTEHFPLTLESARPSHTSQYLCASSELLGVAGELFFGEGSRLTVL.

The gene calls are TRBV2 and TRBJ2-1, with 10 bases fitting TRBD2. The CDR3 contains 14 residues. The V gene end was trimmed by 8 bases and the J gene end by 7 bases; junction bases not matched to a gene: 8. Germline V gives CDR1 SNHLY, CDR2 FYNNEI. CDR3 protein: CASGSSGGYNEQFF. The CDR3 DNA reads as TGTGCCAGCGGCTCTAGCGGGGGATATAATGAGCAGTTCTTC.

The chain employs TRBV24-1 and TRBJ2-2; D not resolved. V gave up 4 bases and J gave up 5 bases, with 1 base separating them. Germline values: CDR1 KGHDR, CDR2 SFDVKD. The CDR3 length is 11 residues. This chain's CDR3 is CATSETGELFF. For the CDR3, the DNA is TGTGCCACCAGTGAGACCGGGGAGCTGTTTTTT.

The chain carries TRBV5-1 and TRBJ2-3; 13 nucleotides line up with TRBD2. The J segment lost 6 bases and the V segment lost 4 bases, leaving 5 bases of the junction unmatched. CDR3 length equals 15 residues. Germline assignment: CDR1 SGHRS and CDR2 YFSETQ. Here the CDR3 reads CASSPTSGGADTQYF. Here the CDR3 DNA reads TGCGCCAGCAGCCCTACTAGCGGGGGGGCGGATACGCAGTATTTT.

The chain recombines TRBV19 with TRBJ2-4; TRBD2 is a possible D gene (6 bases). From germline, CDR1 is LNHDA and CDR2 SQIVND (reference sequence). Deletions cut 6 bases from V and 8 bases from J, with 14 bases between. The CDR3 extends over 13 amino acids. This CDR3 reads CASRSQGGDIQYF. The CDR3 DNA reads TGTGCCAGTAGATCCCAGGGCGGGGACATTCAGTACTTC.

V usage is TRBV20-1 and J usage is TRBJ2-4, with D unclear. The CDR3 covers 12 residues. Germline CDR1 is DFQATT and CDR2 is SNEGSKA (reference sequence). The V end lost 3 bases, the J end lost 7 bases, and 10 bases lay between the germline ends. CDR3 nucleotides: TGCAGTGCTAGTACGCCGACTAACATTCAGTACTTC. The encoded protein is CSASTPTNIQYF.

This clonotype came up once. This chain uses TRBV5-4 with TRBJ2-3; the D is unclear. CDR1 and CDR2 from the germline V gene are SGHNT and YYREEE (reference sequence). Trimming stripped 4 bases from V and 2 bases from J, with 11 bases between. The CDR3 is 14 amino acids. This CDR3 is CASSMESYTDTQYF. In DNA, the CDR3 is TGTGCCAGCAGCATGGAGAGCTACACAGATACGCAGTATTTT.

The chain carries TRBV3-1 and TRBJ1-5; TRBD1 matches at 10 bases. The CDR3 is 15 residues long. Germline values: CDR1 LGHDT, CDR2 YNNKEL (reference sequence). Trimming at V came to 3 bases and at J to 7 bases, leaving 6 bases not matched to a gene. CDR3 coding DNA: TGTGCCAGCAGCCATTCCGGACAGGGGGTGCAGCCCCAGCATTTT. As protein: CASSHSGQGVQPQHF.

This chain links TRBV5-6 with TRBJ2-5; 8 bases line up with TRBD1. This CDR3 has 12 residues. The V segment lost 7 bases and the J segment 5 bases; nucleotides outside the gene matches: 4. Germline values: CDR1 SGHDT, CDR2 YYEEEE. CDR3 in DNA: TGTGCCAGCGGCCGGGACAGGGAGACCCAGTACTTC. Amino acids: CASGRDRETQYF.

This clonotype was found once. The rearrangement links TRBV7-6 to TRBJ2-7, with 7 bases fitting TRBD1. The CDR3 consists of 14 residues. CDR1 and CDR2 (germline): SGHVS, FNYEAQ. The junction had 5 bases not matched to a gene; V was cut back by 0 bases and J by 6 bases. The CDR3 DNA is TGTGCCAGCAGCTTAGCCTACAGGGGACGCGAGCAGTACTTC. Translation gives CASSLAYRGREQYF.

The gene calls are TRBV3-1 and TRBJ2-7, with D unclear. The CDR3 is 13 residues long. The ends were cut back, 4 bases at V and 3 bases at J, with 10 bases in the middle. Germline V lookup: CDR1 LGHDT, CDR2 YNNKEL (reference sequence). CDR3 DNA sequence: TGTGCCAGCAGCCCAGCACTACGCTACGAGCAGTACTTC. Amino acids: CASSPALRYEQYF.

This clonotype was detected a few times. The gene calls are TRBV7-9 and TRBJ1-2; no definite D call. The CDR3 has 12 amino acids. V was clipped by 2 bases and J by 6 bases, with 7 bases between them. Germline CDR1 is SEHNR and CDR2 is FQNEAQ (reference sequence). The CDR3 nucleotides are TGTGCCAGCAGCTTAAGTGGGGATGGCTACACCTTC. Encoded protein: CASSLSGDGYTF.

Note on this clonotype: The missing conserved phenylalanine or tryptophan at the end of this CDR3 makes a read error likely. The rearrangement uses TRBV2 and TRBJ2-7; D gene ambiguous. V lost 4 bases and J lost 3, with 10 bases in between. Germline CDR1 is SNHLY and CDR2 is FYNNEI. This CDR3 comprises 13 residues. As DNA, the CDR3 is TGTGCCAGCAGTGGGCATCTTATCTACGAGCAGTACTCC. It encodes CASSGHLIYEQYS.

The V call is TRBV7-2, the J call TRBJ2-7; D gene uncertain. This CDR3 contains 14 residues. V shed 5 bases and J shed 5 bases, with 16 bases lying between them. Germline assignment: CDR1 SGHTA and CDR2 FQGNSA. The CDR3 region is CASSPSRASNEQYF. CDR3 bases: TGTGCCAGCAGCCCCAGTCGGGCGTCTAACGAGCAGTACTTC.

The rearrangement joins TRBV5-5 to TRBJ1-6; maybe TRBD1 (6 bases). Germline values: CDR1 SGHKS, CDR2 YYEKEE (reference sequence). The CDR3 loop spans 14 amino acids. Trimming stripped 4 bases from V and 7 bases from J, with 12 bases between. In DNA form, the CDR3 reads TGTGCCAGCAGCCCGCCGGACAGAAATTCACCCCTCCACTTT. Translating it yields CASSPPDRNSPLHF.

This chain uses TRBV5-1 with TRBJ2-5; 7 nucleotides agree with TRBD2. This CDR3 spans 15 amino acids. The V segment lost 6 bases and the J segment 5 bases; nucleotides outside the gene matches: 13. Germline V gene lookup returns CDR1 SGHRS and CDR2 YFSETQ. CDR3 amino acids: CASNLGGSNGETQYF. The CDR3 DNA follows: TGCGCCAGCAACCTGGGAGGGTCTAACGGGGAGACCCAGTACTTC.

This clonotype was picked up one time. The CDR3 DNA sequence: TGTGCCAGCAGGGGGACAGTAAATCAGCCCCAGCATTTT. Protein product: CASRGTVNQPQHF. The chain carries TRBV12-3 or TRBV12-4 and TRBJ1-5, with 7 bases identical to TRBD1. Trimming removed 6 bases from V and 4 bases from J; junction bases left unmatched: 3. This CDR3 spans 13 amino acids.

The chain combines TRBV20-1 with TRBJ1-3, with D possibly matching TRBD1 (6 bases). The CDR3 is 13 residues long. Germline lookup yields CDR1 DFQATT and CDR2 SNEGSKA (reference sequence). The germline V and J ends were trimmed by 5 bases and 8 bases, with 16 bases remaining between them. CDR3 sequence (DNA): TGCAGTGCTCCAGACAGGAGTAAGGACACCATATATTTT. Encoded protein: CSAPDRSKDTIYF.

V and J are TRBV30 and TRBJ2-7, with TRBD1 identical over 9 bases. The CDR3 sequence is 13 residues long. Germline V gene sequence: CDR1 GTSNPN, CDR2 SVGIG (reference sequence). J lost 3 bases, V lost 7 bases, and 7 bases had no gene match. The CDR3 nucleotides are TGTGCCTCCTCCGGGACAGGGCGCTACGAGCAGTACTTC. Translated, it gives CASSGTGRYEQYF.

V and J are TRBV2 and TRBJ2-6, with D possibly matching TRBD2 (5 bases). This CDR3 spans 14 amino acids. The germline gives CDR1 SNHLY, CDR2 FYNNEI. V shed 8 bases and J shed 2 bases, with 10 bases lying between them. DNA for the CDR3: TGTGCCAGCCGGCGGGCACCTGGGGCCAACGTCCTGACTTTC. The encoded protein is CASRRAPGANVLTF.

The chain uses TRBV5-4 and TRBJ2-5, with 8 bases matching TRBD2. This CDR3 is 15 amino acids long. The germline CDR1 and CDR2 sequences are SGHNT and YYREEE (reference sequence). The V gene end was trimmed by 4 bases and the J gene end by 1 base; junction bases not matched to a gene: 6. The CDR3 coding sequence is TGTGCCAGCAGCCCCGGGGGGGCGGTCCAAGAGACCCAGTACTTC. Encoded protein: CASSPGGAVQETQYF.

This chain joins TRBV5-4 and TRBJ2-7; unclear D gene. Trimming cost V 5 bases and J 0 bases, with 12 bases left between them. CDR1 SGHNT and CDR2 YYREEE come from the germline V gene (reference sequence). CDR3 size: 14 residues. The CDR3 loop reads CASRPDASSYEQYF. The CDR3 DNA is TGTGCCAGCAGACCGGACGCTAGCTCCTACGAGCAGTACTTC.

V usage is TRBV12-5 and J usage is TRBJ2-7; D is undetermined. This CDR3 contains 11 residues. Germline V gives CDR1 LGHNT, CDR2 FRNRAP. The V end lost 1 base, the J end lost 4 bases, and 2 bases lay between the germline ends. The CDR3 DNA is TGTGCTAGTGGTTTGGGGTACGAGCAGTACTTC. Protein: CASGLGYEQYF.

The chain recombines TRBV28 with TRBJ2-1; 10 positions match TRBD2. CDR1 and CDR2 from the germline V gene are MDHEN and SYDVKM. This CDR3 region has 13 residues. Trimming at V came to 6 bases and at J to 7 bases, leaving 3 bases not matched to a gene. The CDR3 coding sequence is TGTGCCAGCAGACTAGCGGGGATAAATGAGCAGTTCTTC. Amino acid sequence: CASRLAGINEQFF.